The rows below give T cell receptor beta chains drawn from one sample of a study of blood T cell repertoires in COVID-19. The assay was immunoSEQ multiplex PCR, and TCRdb's table has in-frame clones only and misses some. The sample has about 200,000 clones, 89% seen once. Sequencing input: PBMCs or T cells enriched from blood (not recorded which). Receptor source: a woman aged 18 to 35 who had recovered from COVID-19. Both conserved end residues are part of each CDR3. Fields, in order: V gene, clone size, J gene, D gene, CDR3 DNA, CDR3 protein. A D gene is named only where the DNA matches it firmly. Some rows mark clone size as missing; the rest say once, few, many or name a class of expanded clone.

TRBV6-5	NA	TRBJ1-1	TRBD1	TGTGCCACCCTTCCGGGACAGAAGAACACTGAAGCTTTCTTT	CATLPGQKNTEAFF
TRBV28	NA	TRBJ1-6	TRBD1	TGTGCCAGCAGCAAACCCGGGACAGGGGGTAGTAATTCACCCCTCCACTTT	CASSKPGTGGSNSPLHF
TRBV28	NA	TRBJ1-6	NA	TGTGCCATTCAAGACTCGGGCTCCTATAATTCACCCCTCCACTTT	CAIQDSGSYNSPLHF
TRBV10-2	NA	TRBJ1-2	NA	TGCGCCAGCAGTGAGTCAGAGGCCTTCTATGGCTACACCTTC	CASSESEAFYGYTF
TRBV5-1	NA	TRBJ1-2	NA	TGCGCCAGCAGCTTAAGGGCCGAGGGCTATGGCTACACCTTC	CASSLRAEGYGYTF
TRBV2	once	TRBJ1-6	NA	TGTGCCAGCAGTTTTACAGGGAGCTATAATTCACCCCTCCACTTT	CASSFTGSYNSPLHF
TRBV7-9	NA	TRBJ2-1	TRBD2	TGTGCCAGCAGCTTATTCCCAGCGGGGATCGCGGGAAATGAGCAGTTCTTC	CASSLFPAGIAGNEQFF
TRBV28	NA	TRBJ1-6	NA	TGTGCCAGCAGTTTGTACCCACGGGAGCCCCTCCACTTT	CASSLYPREPLHF
TRBV7-2	NA	TRBJ1-1	NA	TGTGCCAGCAGCATGAGTCCGAACACTGAAGCTTTCTTT	CASSMSPNTEAFF
TRBV5-1	NA	TRBJ1-1	NA	TGCGCCAGCAGCCAAGGGGGGGTATCAATTGAAGCTTTCTTT	CASSQGGVSIEAFF
TRBV15	many	TRBJ1-6	NA	TGTGCCACCAGGGACACCCGATTAGATAATTCACCCCTCCACTTT	CATRDTRLDNSPLHF
TRBV10-3	NA	TRBJ2-1	NA	TGTGCCATCAGTGAGGGGACTGCCAACTACAATGAGCAGTTCTTC	CAISEGTANYNEQFF
TRBV6-5	NA	TRBJ1-2	TRBD1	TGTGCCAGCACCCTAACCTCGGACAGGGGGCGCGGCTACACCTTC	CASTLTSDRGRGYTF
TRBV30	NA	TRBJ2-1	TRBD1	TGTGCCTGGAGTCGGGACAGGGGGAGTGGGAGCTCCTACAATGAGCAGTTCTTC	CAWSRDRGSGSSYNEQFF
TRBV27	NA	TRBJ1-4	TRBD1	TGTGCCAGCAGTTTATCGGGGATCGCCGCTGGGACAGGAGAAAAACTGTTTTTT	CASSLSGIAAGTGEKLFF
TRBV7-9	NA	TRBJ2-7	TRBD2	TGTGCCAGCAGCGAGGGACTAGCGGGTTCCTCCTACGAGCAGTACTTC	CASSEGLAGSSYEQYF
TRBV5-1	NA	TRBJ2-1	TRBD1	TGCGCCAGCAGCGATGGGACAGATGAGCAGTTCTTC	CASSDGTDEQFF
TRBV5-1	NA	TRBJ2-7	NA	TGCGCCAGCAGCTTGGGGGGCAGGGAAGACGAGCAGTACTTC	CASSLGGREDEQYF
TRBV7-2	NA	TRBJ1-3	TRBD1	TGTGCCAGCAGCCCCGGGACAGGTCACTCTGGAAACACCATATATTTT	CASSPGTGHSGNTIYF
TRBV12-3/TRBV12-4	NA	TRBJ2-7	NA	TGTGCCAGCGGAGTAGCCAACTACGAGCAGTACTTC	CASGVANYEQYF
TRBV3-1/TRBV3-2	NA	TRBJ1-2	TRBD1	TGTGCCAGCAGCCGAGGGACAGGGGCCAGATACTATGGCTACACCTTC	CASSRGTGARYYGYTF
TRBV27	once	TRBJ1-1	NA	TGTGCCAGCAGTTTGTCCCCTTTAGTGAACACTGAAGCTTTCTTT	CASSLSPLVNTEAFF
TRBV24-1	NA	TRBJ2-7	TRBD1	TGTGCCACCAGTGTCGGGACAGGTCGCTCCTACGAGCAGTACTTC	CATSVGTGRSYEQYF
TRBV28	NA	TRBJ1-2	TRBD1	TGTGCCAGCAGTTTATGGGGACAGGGGACTGGCTACACCTTC	CASSLWGQGTGYTF
TRBV7-8	NA	TRBJ1-5	TRBD1	TGTGCCAGCAGCTTAACCTTCGGACAGGGCAATCAGCCCCAGCATTTT	CASSLTFGQGNQPQHF
TRBV10-3	few	TRBJ2-3	NA	TGTGCCATCAGTGGCTCGCAGGATACGCAGTATTTT	CAISGSQDTQYF
TRBV30	NA	TRBJ1-2	NA	TGTGCCTCCAGGGACTACGCCTATGGCTACACCTTC	CASRDYAYGYTF
TRBV6-2/TRBV6-3	NA	TRBJ2-6	NA	TGTGCCAGCAGTTACTCGTGGGTAGTCAGGGTGGACTCTGGGGCCAACGTCCTGACTTTC	CASSYSWVVRVDSGANVLTF
TRBV2	NA	TRBJ1-5	TRBD1	TGTGCCAGCAGTGAGGAGGGGGCGGGTCAGCCCCAGCATTTT	CASSEEGAGQPQHF
TRBV4-1	NA	TRBJ1-3	NA	TGCGCCAGCAGCCAACTGGGTCAGGGCGGAGGAAACACCATATATTTT	CASSQLGQGGGNTIYF
TRBV6-5	NA	TRBJ1-3	NA	TGTGCCAGCTCCCATCCGGCAGGGCGTAACACCATATATTTT	CASSHPAGRNTIYF
TRBV5-1	NA	TRBJ2-2	NA	TGCGCCAGCAGCTTAACAGTAACCACCGGGGAGCTGTTTTTT	CASSLTVTTGELFF
TRBV29-1	NA	TRBJ2-7	TRBD1	TGCAGCGTGACCAGGGGGCCGCCTAGGTTTGAGCAGTACTTC	CSVTRGPPRFEQYF
TRBV11-2	NA	TRBJ1-3	TRBD1	TGTGCCAGCAGCGTCACAGGGGGCACTGGAAACACCATATATTTT	CASSVTGGTGNTIYF
TRBV7-9	NA	TRBJ1-1	TRBD1	TGTGCCAGCAGCTTAGGGAGGATGGAGACAGGGGGCCCTGAAGCTTTCTTT	CASSLGRMETGGPEAFF
TRBV6-5	once	TRBJ2-7	TRBD1	TGTGCCAGCACCATATCCGGGACAGGGGGCTACGAGCAGTACTTC	CASTISGTGGYEQYF
TRBV12-3/TRBV12-4	NA	TRBJ1-4	NA	TGTGCCAGCAGAGGGGACGGGGGAGAAAAACTGTTTTTT	CASRGDGGEKLFF
TRBV19	NA	TRBJ2-5	TRBD2	TGTGCCAGTAAAAGGACTAGACGGGAGACCCAGTACTTC	CASKRTRRETQYF
TRBV4-2	NA	TRBJ1-2	NA	TGTGCCAGCAGCCCCCTCGGGGAAGGGGGTTATGGCTACACCTTC	CASSPLGEGGYGYTF
TRBV2	few	TRBJ2-2	NA	TGTGCCAGAAGCCCTAGGACCGGGGAGCTGTTTTTT	CARSPRTGELFF
TRBV10-3	NA	TRBJ2-2	NA	TGTGCCATCAGTGAATCGGGGGACCGCACCGGGGAGCTGTTTTTT	CAISESGDRTGELFF
TRBV4-1	NA	TRBJ1-5	NA	TGCGCCAGCAGCCAAGCGGGGCAGGGGAGCAATCAGCCCCAGCATTTT	CASSQAGQGSNQPQHF
TRBV6-1	once	TRBJ2-7	NA	TGTGCCAGCAGTGATGTTTTTATTAGAGATTACGAGCAGTACTTC	CASSDVFIRDYEQYF
TRBV24-1	NA	TRBJ2-1	TRBD1	TGTGCCACCAGTGATGCACAGGGGGCAGATGAGCAGTTCTTC	CATSDAQGADEQFF
TRBV12-5	NA	TRBJ2-5	NA	TGTGCTAGTGGTTTAGGGGGGGGAGAGACCCAGTACTTC	CASGLGGGETQYF
TRBV5-1	NA	TRBJ1-6	NA	TGCGCCAGCAGCTCCTCAGGGGTTGGTAGGGATTCACCCCTCCACTTT	CASSSSGVGRDSPLHF
TRBV27	NA	TRBJ2-7	TRBD1	TGTGCCAGCAGTTCGACGACAGGGGGAGTCTACGAGCAGTACTTC	CASSSTTGGVYEQYF
TRBV28	NA	TRBJ2-5	NA	TGTGCCAGCAGAACCCTGTGGAGCCAAGAGACCCAGTACTTC	CASRTLWSQETQYF
TRBV2	NA	TRBJ2-7	NA	TGTGCCAGCAGTTCGACAGTCTACGAGCAGTACTTC	CASSSTVYEQYF
TRBV15	NA	TRBJ2-3	TRBD2	TGTGCCACCAGCAGAGCGACTAGCTGGGGAGATACGCAGTATTTT	CATSRATSWGDTQYF
TRBV5-1	NA	TRBJ1-4	TRBD1	TGCGCCAGCAGCCTGACAGGGGATGAAAAACTGTTTTTT	CASSLTGDEKLFF